This T cell receptor (beta chain) was documented in a study of T cell responses to AZD1222 COVID-19 vaccine. Remarks on this clone: Its antigen is as yet unknown.

With 7 bases clipped from V and 0 bases from J, the junction kept 3 bases outside the gene matches. CDR1 is MNHEY, CDR2 SMNVEV, per germline (reference sequence). This CDR3 contains 15 residues. Some clones are missing from TCRdb's copy, which holds only in-frame ones; the method was immunoSEQ multiplex PCR. Among about 73,000 clones, about 91% were seen once, and the ten largest hold 20%. General study points: Sampling that yielded the repertoires occurred only after the peak T cell response. Reports say nearly half of spike-specific TCRs go after unmutated variant regions. After two AZD1222 doses, spike-specific TCR breadth and depth rose versus day 0.

This sequence joins TRBV27 and TRBJ2-2; TRBD1 aligns across 9 bases. The clonotype comes from an adult in good health. The source material was peripheral blood, sampled on day 0 of AZD1222 vaccination. The CDR3 region has the DNA TGTGCCAGCAATAGGGACAGGGCGAACACCGGGGAGCTGTTTTTT. It encodes CASNRDRANTGELFF.